Following are 4 T cell receptor beta chains from one sample sequenced in a study of T cell responses to AZD1222 COVID-19 vaccine. The method was immunoSEQ multiplex PCR; TCRdb's version includes in-frame clones alone and lacks a portion of them. Among more than 150,000 clones, 90% were seen once, and the ten largest hold 1.5%. Material: peripheral blood, obtained on day 0 of AZD1222 vaccination. Source of these receptors: an adult in good health.

The chain couples TRBV6-5 to TRBJ1-2; 7 positions match TRBD1. This CDR3 has 14 residues. In germline, CDR1 is MNHEY, CDR2 SVGAGI. Losses at the gene ends were 0 bases for V and 5 bases for J; bases not matched to a gene: 3. In nucleotides, the CDR3 is TGTGCCAGCAGTTACTCCGCAGGGGGATATGGCTACACCTTC. Residues: CASSYSAGGYGYTF.

The CDR3 reads CASSLDPDSYNEQFF. CDR3 coding DNA: TGCGCCAGCAGCTTGGACCCAGACTCCTACAATGAGCAGTTCTTC. This rearrangement joins TRBV5-1 to TRBJ2-1; no clear D gene. The CDR3 covers 15 residues. Germline V gives CDR1 SGHRS, CDR2 YFSETQ. The V and J ends lost 0 bases and 0 bases respectively, with 7 bases between them.

The V and J genes are TRBV28 and TRBJ2-4, with D possibly being TRBD1 or TRBD2 (5 bases each). From germline, CDR1 is MDHEN and CDR2 SYDVKM. The CDR3 is made up of 18 amino acids. Trimming left V 6 bases short and J 0 bases short, with 21 bases between. The DNA for the CDR3 is TGTGCCAGCAGCCCCAACCCGGGACGGACTGGAGCCAAAAACATTCAGTACTTC. Its translation is CASSPNPGRTGAKNIQYF.

The chain links TRBV28 to TRBJ1-1; 9 bases match TRBD1. The ends lost 8 bases at V and 5 bases at J; junction bases unmatched: 0. The CDR3 extends over 11 amino acids. Germline V gene sequence: CDR1 MDHEN, CDR2 SYDVKM. This chain's CDR3 is CASGQGTEAFF. The CDR3 DNA follows: TGTGCCAGCGGACAGGGGACTGAAGCTTTCTTT.